The 20 T cell receptor beta chains reported below all come from one sample, sequenced in a study of T cell clusters in autoimmune cytopenias. Multiplex touch-down PCR amplified TRB using TRB-A and TRB-B pools in one tube. TCRdb re-called the multiplex PCR reads, yielding one record per CDR3 amino acid sequence without DNA. This listing includes about 6,800 distinct CDR3 sequences. Each sample's input was roughly 230 ng genomic DNA, some 34,000 genome equivalents. The specimen sequenced was peripheral blood. Source of these receptors: a human donor with an autoimmune cytopenia or autoimmune hepatitis (not recorded which).

The chain joins TRBV15 to TRBJ1-6; there is no DNA to check the TCRdb D call of TRBD1. CDR1 and CDR2 (germline): LNHNV, YYDKDF (reference sequence). This CDR3 has 15 residues. The CDR3 region is CATSRDLGGGSPLHF.

The rearrangement uses TRBV18 and TRBJ2-7; without DNA, the TCRdb call of TRBD1 cannot be checked. The germline V gene encodes CDR1 KGHSH and CDR2 LQKENI. The CDR3 sequence is 15 residues long. CDR3 in amino acids: CASSLSWGFGYEQYF.

The genes are TRBV19 and TRBJ1-4. The germline gives CDR1 LNHDA, CDR2 SQIVND (reference sequence). The CDR3 spans 12 residues. CDR3 residues: CASSTSYEKLFF.

Judged by frequency, this clonotype is medium-sized (0.01 to 0.1%). V usage is TRBV19 and J usage is TRBJ2-3; as DNA is missing, the TRBD1 call by TCRdb cannot be tested. The germline CDR1 and CDR2 sequences are LNHDA and SQIVND (reference sequence). This CDR3 has 15 amino acids. The CDR3 sequence is CASSAQGASTDTQYF.

This clonotype is deemed medium-sized by its frequency. The V gene is TRBV19, the J gene TRBJ2-3; the D call from TCRdb, TRBD1, cannot be confirmed without DNA. The CDR3 spans 13 residues. Germline V gives CDR1 LNHDA, CDR2 SQIVND (reference sequence). CDR3 sequence: CASTPDVSDTQYF.

This chain connects TRBV5-6 to TRBJ2-5; TCRdb selects TRBD1, and the lack of DNA leaves this call unchecked. From germline, CDR1 is SGHDT and CDR2 YYEEEE. The CDR3 length is 15 residues. CDR3 residues: CASSGRQGAWETQYF.

The gene calls are TRBV6-5 and TRBJ1-1. In germline, CDR1 is MNHEY, CDR2 SVGAGI. The CDR3 length is 15 residues. The chain's CDR3 is CASRFHLTGSTEAFF.

This clonotype is medium-sized (0.01 to 0.1%) by frequency. The rearrangement joins TRBV19 to TRBJ2-7; the TCRdb D gene call, TRBD2, has no DNA to confirm it. Germline CDR1 LNHDA, CDR2 SQIVND (reference sequence). This CDR3 is 12 amino acids long. The CDR3 sequence is CASREGFCEQYF.

The V gene is TRBV6-1, the J gene TRBJ2-7; TCRdb's assignment of TRBD1 cannot be checked, as there is no DNA. The CDR3 has 15 amino acids. Germline lookup yields CDR1 MNHNS and CDR2 SASEGT. CDR3 sequence: CASSEAGQAGYEQYF.

This chain connects TRBV20-1 to TRBJ2-4. CDR3 size: 13 residues. The germline V gene encodes CDR1 DFQATT and CDR2 SNEGSKA (reference sequence). The CDR3 here is CSASEGSKNIQYF.

This clonotype shows up as medium-sized (0.01 to 0.1%) by frequency. The chain links TRBV18 to TRBJ2-3; without DNA, the TCRdb call of TRBD2 cannot be checked. This CDR3 contains 15 residues. CDR1 and CDR2 from the germline V gene are KGHSH and LQKENI. The CDR3 loop reads CASSTGTSFSDTQYF.

This chain links TRBV18 with TRBJ2-7; checking the TCRdb D call of TRBD1 is not possible without DNA. The germline V gene has CDR1 KGHSH and CDR2 LQKENI. The CDR3 is 17 residues long. This chain's CDR3 is CASSPRPPGQGAYEQYF.

The V and J genes are TRBV6-1 and TRBJ2-1; TCRdb proposes TRBD1, but this gene call is untestable without DNA. In germline, CDR1 is MNHNS, CDR2 SASEGT. This CDR3 spans 15 amino acids. CDR3 in amino acids: CASSGETGLSDEQFF.

This clonotype ranks as medium-sized in terms of frequency. The rearrangement uses TRBV19 and TRBJ2-3; lacking DNA, the TRBD2 call made by TCRdb goes unchecked. The CDR3 runs 16 residues. Per the germline V gene, CDR1 is LNHDA and CDR2 is SQIVND (reference sequence). The CDR3 loop reads CASSIGAGGWTDTQYF.

The chain uses TRBV6-5 and TRBJ2-7; TCRdb's D gene call, TRBD1, goes unchecked for lack of DNA. The germline V gene encodes CDR1 MNHEY and CDR2 SVGAGI. This CDR3 contains 16 residues. Here the CDR3 reads CAISYPLGANFHEQYF.

The chain recombines TRBV27 with TRBJ1-2; the D call from TCRdb, TRBD1, cannot be confirmed without DNA. This CDR3 is 15 amino acids long. Germline CDR1 reads MNHEY; CDR2 reads SMNVEV (reference sequence). The CDR3 is CASSRFGTANYGYTF.

V gene TRBV7-6 combines with J gene TRBJ2-7; the D gene TCRdb calls, TRBD1, cannot be checked with no DNA. This CDR3 is built from 14 residues. CDR1 SGHVS and CDR2 FNYEAQ come from the germline V gene. Here the CDR3 reads CASSFGQGYHEQYF.

The chain joins TRBV6-2 or TRBV6-3 to TRBJ2-3; TCRdb designates TRBD2, a call that cannot be tested without DNA. Germline V gives CDR1 MNHEY, CDR2 SVGEGT. This CDR3 has 17 residues. The CDR3 here is CASSYSLRVAGTDTQYF.

The chain uses TRBV20-1 and TRBJ1-1; with no DNA, the TCRdb D assignment of TRBD1 cannot be verified. Germline loops: CDR1 DFQATT, CDR2 SNEGSKA (reference sequence). This CDR3 contains 12 residues. CDR3 amino acids: CSAYREHTEAFF.

This rearrangement joins TRBV19 to TRBJ1-2; TCRdb names TRBD1, which stays unverified in the absence of DNA. CDR1 LNHDA and CDR2 SQIVND come from the germline V gene (reference sequence). The length of the CDR3 is 14 residues. The CDR3 loop reads CASSNWDRRLGYTF.